The present entry profiles one TCR beta chain with its context. Its specificity is unknown. In germline, CDR1 is MDHEN, CDR2 SYDVKM. Trimming at V came to 4 bases and at J to 8 bases, leaving 4 bases not matched to a gene. This CDR3 has 12 residues. This entry belongs to a study of vaccination and CD4 T cells after COVID-19. In the study overall: The makeup of the convalescents was six males and four females, two of them Hispanic.

Treatment of the sample: roughly 11-day PBMC culture with coronavirus spike peptide pools or control peptides (ViraFEST assay). Peptide pools at approximately 10 ug/ml, together with 8 to 10 IU/ml IL-2, were added to cultures of 1.5 million to 2.5 million PBMCs per well. Study results and limitations: Relatively small numbers of convalescent patients were studied, with no early post-infection timepoints included.

Sequencing of DNA taken from cultured CD4+ T cells relied on the Oncomine TCR Beta short-read assay. Extraction of genomic DNA was performed on cultured CD4+ T cells. TCRdb redid the calling of the PCR reads with MiXCR, one entry per CDR3 protein. The repertoire consists of 7,000 to 8,500 distinct CDR3 sequences, with 61% occurring once and the leading ten covering about a third. The sequenced material came from CD4+ T cells from blood, cultured in vitro. This rearrangement joins TRBV28 to TRBJ1-2; 7 positions agree with TRBD1. The origin of this receptor is a human donor who had recovered from COVID-19. DNA for the CDR3: TGTGCCAGCAGTTCGCCGGGACAGGGCTACACCTTC. This codes for CASSSPGQGYTF.